This T cell receptor beta chain was captured in a study of blood T cell repertoires in COVID-19. The overall study: Nucleic acid was either cDNA or gDNA, and it came from T cells, B-cell-depleted T cells, or PBMCs.

Each participant's cohort was designated according to participant-reported clinical history. There are 15 residues in the CDR3. Original data processing: It was from reference gene primer amplification that nucleated cell counts were estimated. Repertoires were generated with immunoSEQ multiplex PCR, while TCRdb's copy carries only in-frame clones and drops some. The V and J calls and clone size come from that table; D and trimming were worked out from the DNA. Of around 280,000 clones detected, almost 90% appear once; the ten largest clones hold roughly 1.5%. Sequenced input: PBMCs or T cells enriched from blood (not recorded which). The chain joins TRBV21-1 to TRBJ1-4; the table assigns TRBD1, which was not confirmed against the DNA. TRBV21-1 counts as a pseudogene. The source of this sequence is a young woman with acute COVID-19. CDR3 in DNA: TGTGCCAGCAGCCTGAGGGACAGATCCCTGGAAAAACTGTTTTTT. Amino acid sequence: CASSLRDRSLEKLFF.